These 21 T cell receptor beta chains originate from one sample sequenced in a study of shared clonotypes between healthy human individuals. Sequencing was performed with immunoSEQ multiplex PCR; in TCRdb, only in-frame clones are kept and a portion is missing. Of roughly 2,500,000 clones in the sample, under 95% were seen once. Sequenced input: naive CD4+ T cells from PBMCs. Described subset: CD45RA+ positively selected. The receptor set was obtained from a man between 18 and 35 years old in good health. Some clones in this sample may be carry-over from other donors' samples.

V and J are TRBV5-4 and TRBJ2-5; TRBD1 is a possible D gene (6 bases). V lost 3 bases and J lost 5, with 17 bases in between. CDR1 is SGHNT and CDR2 is YYREEE in the germline V gene (reference sequence). The CDR3 covers 15 residues. CDR3 sequence reads: CASSSLTGLGETQYF. CDR3 bases: TGTGCCAGCAGCTCCCTTACAGGGTTGGGGGAGACCCAGTACTTC.

The rearrangement joins TRBV2 to TRBJ2-1; 11 positions match TRBD1. CDR1 and CDR2 (germline): SNHLY, FYNNEI. Trimming took 6 bases from V and 13 from J; bases not matched to a gene: 8. The CDR3 covers 13 residues. CDR3 sequence: CASSLDRGRNQFF. CDR3 coding DNA: TGTGCCAGCAGCCTGGACAGGGGGCGGAACCAGTTCTTC.

In the case of this clone: The sample holds other DNA sequences that translate to the same CDR3. The CDR3 is CASSLGGENTEAFF. CDR3 DNA sequence: TGTGCCAGCTCACTTGGCGGGGAGAACACTGAAGCTTTCTTT. This sequence joins TRBV18 and TRBJ1-1; D uncertain. The CDR3 totals 14 residues. V was cut by 4 bases and J by 1 base, with 10 bases left in between. Germline CDR1 reads KGHSH; CDR2 reads LQKENI.

This clone has a single count. J is TRBJ2-1 and V is TRBV11-3, with D perhaps TRBD2 (6 bases). The germline gives CDR1 SGHNT, CDR2 YENEEA. The CDR3 contains 14 residues. V lost 2 bases, J lost 9 bases, and 14 bases lay in between. The CDR3 DNA follows: TGTGCCAGCAGCTTAAACCGGGACTGGGGTGAGCAGTTCTTC. This gives the protein CASSLNRDWGEQFF.

This chain joins TRBV7-9 and TRBJ2-2; D is perhaps TRBD1 or TRBD2 (5 bases each). V lost 3 bases and J lost 0, with 8 bases in between. CDR1 and CDR2 from the germline V gene are SEHNR and FQNEAQ (reference sequence). The CDR3 is 15 amino acids. The CDR3 protein is CASSFGAANTGELFF. The CDR3 DNA reads as TGTGCCAGCAGCTTCGGGGCAGCGAACACCGGGGAGCTGTTTTTT.

This clone was counted a few times. The chain joins TRBV9 to TRBJ1-1; no firm D call. This CDR3 contains 15 residues. CDR1 is SGDLS and CDR2 is YYNGEE in the germline V gene. V shed 4 bases and J shed 1 base, with 14 bases lying between them. This chain's CDR3 is CASSTRGYGNTEAFF. The CDR3 DNA sequence: TGTGCCAGCAGCACTCGGGGTTACGGGAACACTGAAGCTTTCTTT.

The rearrangement joins TRBV28 to TRBJ2-1, with D possibly matching TRBD1 (5 bases). Trimming took 6 bases from V and 0 from J, leaving 18 bases between them. The CDR3 runs to 17 residues. CDR1 is MDHEN, CDR2 SYDVKM, per germline. CDR3 loop: CASRKLWGGSSYNEQFF. CDR3 nucleotide sequence: TGTGCCAGCAGGAAGTTATGGGGCGGAAGCTCCTACAATGAGCAGTTCTTC. The variable domain in full, with the rest retrieved from reference TRBV28 and TRBJ2-1, is DVKVTQSSRYLVKRTGEKVFLECVQDMDHENMFWYRQDPGLGLRLIYFSYDVKMKEKGDIPEGYSVSREKKERFSLILESASTNQTSMYLCASRKLWGGSSYNEQFFGPGTRLTVL.

The rearrangement links TRBV6-5 to TRBJ2-5; 8 bases agree with TRBD1. The CDR3 is made up of 15 amino acids. J gave up 7 bases and V 6 bases, and 13 bases lay outside the gene matches. CDR1 and CDR2 (germline): MNHEY, SVGAGI. The CDR3 coding sequence is TGTGCCAGCAGCCCCAGGGGGCTACCCCTCGTGACCCAGTACTTC. Protein product: CASSPRGLPLVTQYF.

This clone showed up just once. Other DNA variants within this sample encode the same CDR3. The chain joins TRBV5-4 to TRBJ2-5; 13 bases are shared with TRBD2. The CDR3 consists of 15 residues. CDR1 is SGHNT, CDR2 YYREEE, per germline (reference sequence). With V trimmed by 2 bases and J by 4 bases, 2 bases remained unmatched. DNA of the CDR3: TGTGCCAGCAGCTTACTAGCGGGAGGGGGAGAGACCCAGTACTTC. Translation: CASSLLAGGGETQYF.

Comment on this clone: The sample carries other DNA sequences with the same CDR3. The V call is TRBV7-2, the J call TRBJ2-5; D might be TRBD1 (6 bases). Looked up from germline, CDR1 is SGHTA and CDR2 is FQGNSA. There are 12 residues in the CDR3. Trimming stripped 5 bases from V and 5 bases from J, with 9 bases between. CDR3 DNA sequence: TGTGCCAGCAGCCCGCAGGGGGAGACCCAGTACTTC. This sequence encodes CASSPQGETQYF.

The genes are TRBV2 and TRBJ2-7, with 12 bases that match TRBD2. This CDR3 spans 14 amino acids. CDR1 and CDR2 (germline): SNHLY, FYNNEI. V was pared by 5 bases and J by 2 bases, with 1 base of the junction left unmatched. The CDR3: CASSSSGRAYEQYF. The DNA of the CDR3 is TGTGCCAGCAGTTCTAGCGGGAGGGCCTACGAGCAGTACTTC.

The chain employs TRBV4-1 and TRBJ2-7; D unresolved. CDR1 is MGHRA and CDR2 is YSYEKL in the germline V gene. Trimming cost V 2 bases and J 0 bases, with 14 bases left between them. CDR3 length: 16 amino acids. CDR3 in amino acids: CASSQTPDAYSYEQYF. The CDR3 DNA is TGCGCCAGCAGCCAAACCCCGGACGCATACTCCTACGAGCAGTACTTC.

The rearrangement links TRBV27 to TRBJ2-3; unclear D gene. CDR3 size: 14 residues. The germline gives CDR1 MNHEY, CDR2 SMNVEV (reference sequence). Trimming shortened V by 5 bases and J by 0 bases, and 9 bases separated the two germline ends. CDR3 region: CASSRVASTDTQYF. CDR3 bases: TGTGCCAGCAGTAGGGTAGCTAGCACAGATACGCAGTATTTT.

The chain links TRBV18 to TRBJ1-5, with TRBD1 matching over 11 bases. Germline CDR1 KGHSH, CDR2 LQKENI. Unmatched junction bases numbered 6, after V lost 3 bases and J lost 8 bases. The CDR3 has 15 residues. The CDR3 DNA sequence: TGTGCCAGCTCACCGAACCCGGGACAGGGGGAGCCCCAGCATTTT. It translates to CASSPNPGQGEPQHF.

The chain combines TRBV2 with TRBJ2-4; D is tentatively TRBD1 or TRBD2 (6 bases each). Germline values: CDR1 SNHLY, CDR2 FYNNEI. With 6 bases removed from V and 2 bases from J, the gap between germline ends came to 11 bases. This CDR3 comprises 14 residues. CDR3 DNA: TGTGCCAGCAGCGGGGGACAACCCAAAAACATTCAGTACTTC. It translates to CASSGGQPKNIQYF.

The chain links TRBV30 to TRBJ2-1; TRBD2 agrees at 7 bases. The CDR3 totals 13 residues. V shed 0 bases, J shed 8 bases, and the junction held 4 bases outside the gene matches. Germline V gene sequence: CDR1 GTSNPN, CDR2 SVGIG (reference sequence). The CDR3 spells CAWSVGGTDEQFF. The CDR3 DNA is TGTGCCTGGAGTGTGGGGGGGACTGATGAGCAGTTCTTC.

V is TRBV6-1 and J is TRBJ2-7; perhaps TRBD1 as D (6 bases). CDR3 length equals 14 residues. Trimming took off 7 bases at V and 2 bases at J, with 15 bases between the two ends. CDR1 and CDR2 from the germline V gene are MNHNS and SASEGT. The CDR3 bases are TGTGCCAGCATGGGGTGGGGGCTTACCTACGAGCAGTACTTC. Translating gives CASMGWGLTYEQYF.

Of note for this clone: The sample contains more than one DNA sequence encoding this CDR3. The V gene is TRBV20-1, the J gene TRBJ2-5; D is possibly TRBD1 (5 bases). CDR3 length: 11 amino acids. Trimming shortened V by 3 bases and J by 4 bases, and 6 bases separated the two germline ends. CDR1 and CDR2 (germline): DFQATT, SNEGSKA (reference sequence). CDR3 in amino acids: CSASGAETQYF. In DNA form, the CDR3 reads TGCAGTGCTAGTGGGGCAGAGACCCAGTACTTC.

The J gene is TRBJ1-1, the V gene TRBV5-1; perhaps TRBD1 as D (6 bases). The CDR3 has 16 residues. CDR1 is SGHRS and CDR2 is YFSETQ in the germline V gene. The V end was cut by 5 bases, the J end by 0 bases, with 17 bases between. The CDR3 bases are TGCGCCAGCAGGGCCGTTGCCGGGACACTGAACACTGAAGCTTTCTTT. It translates to CASRAVAGTLNTEAFF.

J is TRBJ2-1 and V is TRBV7-3; D is perhaps TRBD1 or TRBD2 (5 bases each). Trimming pared 7 bases from V and 5 bases from J, leaving 9 bases between. This CDR3 region has 12 residues. Germline V gene lookup returns CDR1 SGHTA and CDR2 FQGTGA. The CDR3 DNA is TGTGCCAGCAATATGGGGGACAATGAGCAGTTCTTC. Amino acids: CASNMGDNEQFF.

This chain links TRBV9 with TRBJ2-7; D uncertain. V lost 3 bases, J lost 2 bases, and 12 bases lay in between. This CDR3 contains 14 residues. CDR1 is SGDLS, CDR2 YYNGEE, per germline. The chain's CDR3 is CASSALGSTYEQYF. Here the CDR3 DNA reads TGTGCCAGCAGCGCTTTAGGGTCCACCTACGAGCAGTACTTC.